Listed below are T cell receptor beta chains from one sample, sequenced in a study of tumor and adjacent non-tumor tissue in lung cancer. From the multiplex PCR reads, TCRdb called clonotypes with MiXCR, one entry per CDR3 protein. This table has 100,000 to 120,000 distinct CDR3 sequences, about 80% appearing once. The sequenced material came from lung tumor tissue. These receptors came from a man between 65 and 79 years old with non-small cell lung cancer. CDR3s include the opening cysteine and the closing phenylalanine or tryptophan. A D gene is named only where the DNA matches it firmly. A row's size may be missing; if present it is once, few, many or a size class.

j_gene,d_gene,abundance,v_gene,CDR3nt,CDR3aa
TRBJ2-3,.,once,TRBV11-1,TGTGCCAGCAGCCTTTCCGGGTCATACACGGATACACAGTATTTT,CASSLSGSYTDTQYF
TRBJ2-2,TRBD1,.,TRBV10-1,TGCGCCAGTACTGTAAACAGGGGGTCGGTCACCGGGGAGCTGTTTTTT,CASTVNRGSVTGELFF
TRBJ1-1,.,.,TRBV11-1,TGTGGCAGCAGCCAGGTGACAAGGAACACTGAAGTTTTCTTT,CGSSQVTRNTEVFF
TRBJ1-2,.,.,TRBV28,TGTGTCATCAGAGGGGGGAGGGGGTACTATGGGTACACCTTC,CVIRGGRGYYGYTF
TRBJ2-1,.,.,TRBV5-4,TGTACCAGTAGCTTTCGGGGCAGGGTGGGGAATGAGCAGTTCTTC,CTSSFRGRVGNEQFF
TRBJ2-7,.,once,TRBV6-2/TRBV6-3,TGTACCGGCAGAAAAGGAAGCTCCTACGAGCAGTACTTC,CTGRKGSSYEQYF
TRBJ2-5,.,.,TRBV6-5,TGTGCCAGCAGTTACCAAGACAAGGGGGAGACCCAGTATTTC,CASSYQDKGETQYF
TRBJ2-3,.,.,TRBV29-1,TGTAGCGCCAGACGTGACTTCGGCACAGATACGCAGTATTTT,CSARRDFGTDTQYF
TRBJ1-2,.,.,TRBV6-5,TGTACCATCAGTTACTCGGGACAAGGGTATGGCTACACCTTC,CTISYSGQGYGYTF
TRBJ2-5,.,.,TRBV29-1,TGCAGCGCCATGCCCTACCCCCAGACTGCTCAAGAGACCCAGTACTTC,CSAMPYPQTAQETQYF
TRBJ1-5,TRBD1,.,TRBV6-2/TRBV6-3,TGTGCCAGCAGATACATCCCGGGACAGGGATACATTCAGCCCCAGCATTTT,CASRYIPGQGYIQPQHF
TRBJ2-7,.,.,TRBV11-2,TGTGCTAGCAGCTTAGACCAGGGGGGCACGTACGAGCAATACTTC,CASSLDQGGTYEQYF
TRBJ1-5,.,many,TRBV13,TGTGCCAGCAGCTTAGGCCGCACTAATCAGCCCCAGCATTTT,CASSLGRTNQPQHF
TRBJ2-3,.,.,TRBV5-5,TGTGCCAGCAGGTTGGCAGGGATGGAAACGCAGTATTTT,CASRLAGMETQYF
TRBJ2-3,.,few,TRBV10-2,TGCGCCAGTAGGGACGGAAAAACGGCTAGATTCATTAGCACAGATACGCAGTATTTT,CASRDGKTARFISTDTQYF
TRBJ2-3,.,.,TRBV4-3,TGCGCCAGCAGCTCCATCCTCGGGACGGCAGATACGCAGTATTTT,CASSSILGTADTQYF
TRBJ2-7,TRBD1,.,TRBV20-1,TGCAGTGTAGCCGGACAGGGCTCCTACGAGCAGTACTTC,CSVAGQGSYEQYF
TRBJ1-2,.,few,TRBV29-1,TGCGGCGTTCTCCAGACGCGAGCCTATGGCTATACCTTC,CGVLQTRAYGYTF